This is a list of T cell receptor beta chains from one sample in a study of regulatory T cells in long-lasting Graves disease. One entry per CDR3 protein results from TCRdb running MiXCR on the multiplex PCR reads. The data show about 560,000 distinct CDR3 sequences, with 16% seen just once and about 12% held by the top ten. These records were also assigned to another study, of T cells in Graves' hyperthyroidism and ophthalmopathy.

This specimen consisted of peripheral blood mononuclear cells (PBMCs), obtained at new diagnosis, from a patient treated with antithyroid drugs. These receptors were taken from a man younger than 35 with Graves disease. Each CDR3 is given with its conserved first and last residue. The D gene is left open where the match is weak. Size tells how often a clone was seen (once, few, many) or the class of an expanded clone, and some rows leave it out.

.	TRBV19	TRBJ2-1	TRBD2	CASRPLAGESNEQFF	TGTGCCAGTAGGCCTCTAGCGGGAGAAAGCAATGAGCAGTTCTTC
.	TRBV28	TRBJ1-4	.	CASSTTGSATNEKLFF	TGTGCCAGCAGCACCACAGGGTCGGCAACTAATGAAAAACTGTTTTTT
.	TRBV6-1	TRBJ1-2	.	CASSGTLNGYTF	TGTGCCAGCAGCGGGACATTGAATGGCTACACCTTC
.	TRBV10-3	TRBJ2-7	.	CAISEGVRNYEQYF	TGTGCCATCAGTGAAGGCGTCAGAAACTACGAGCAGTACTTC
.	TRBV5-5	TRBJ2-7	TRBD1	CASSLGTGIEQYF	TGTGCCAGCAGCTTGGGGACAGGAATCGAGCAGTACTTC
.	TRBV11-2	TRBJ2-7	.	CASSFRQGPLYEQYF	TGTGCCAGCAGCTTTAGGCAGGGACCCCTCTACGAGCAGTACTTC
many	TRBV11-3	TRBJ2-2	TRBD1	CASSRQGATGELFF	TGTGCCAGCAGTCGACAGGGGGCCACCGGGGAGCTGTTTTTT
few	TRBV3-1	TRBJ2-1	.	CASSFNMRQFF	TGTGCCAGCAGCTTCAATATGAGGCAGTTCTTC
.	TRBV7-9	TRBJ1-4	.	CASSSAGRKLFF	TGTGCCAGCAGCTCAGCGGGGAGGAAACTGTTTTTT
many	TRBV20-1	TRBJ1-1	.	CSANRGGLATEAFF	TGCAGTGCGAACCGTGGGGGATTAGCCACTGAAGCTTTCTTT
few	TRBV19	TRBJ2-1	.	CASSIYRSSYNEQFF	TGTGCCAGTAGTATTTACCGAAGCTCCTACAATGAGCAGTTCTTC
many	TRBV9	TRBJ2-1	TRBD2	CASSVVAGTYNEQFF	TGTGCCAGCAGCGTAGTAGCGGGAACCTACAATGAGCAGTTCTTC
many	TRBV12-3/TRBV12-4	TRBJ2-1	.	CASAPGGIPHNEQFF	TGTGCCAGCGCGCCCGGGGGCATTCCCCACAATGAGCAGTTCTTC
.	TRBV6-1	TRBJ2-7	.	CASRFGVPYEQYF	TGTGCCAGCAGATTCGGGGTACCCTACGAGCAGTACTTC
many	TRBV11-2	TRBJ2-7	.	CASSMGRTIYEQYF	TGTGCCAGCAGTATGGGACGTACGATCTACGAGCAGTACTTC
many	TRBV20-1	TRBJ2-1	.	CSASMGYDNEQFF	TGCAGTGCGTCGATGGGCTACGACAATGAGCAGTTCTTC
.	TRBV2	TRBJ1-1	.	CASSGLGAGEAFF	TGTGCCAGCAGTGGTCTCGGGGCTGGTGAAGCTTTCTTT
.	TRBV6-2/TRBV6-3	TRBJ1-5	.	CASIGRNHQPQHF	TGTGCCAGCATCGGCAGGAACCATCAGCCCCAGCATTTT
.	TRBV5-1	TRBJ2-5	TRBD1	CASSWTGTGRGETQYF	TGCGCCAGCAGCTGGACCGGGACAGGGAGGGGGGAGACCCAGTACTTC
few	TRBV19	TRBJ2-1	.	CASSIGGTSYNEQFF	TGTGCCAGTAGTATAGGAGGGACCTCCTACAATGAGCAGTTCTTC
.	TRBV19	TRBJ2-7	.	CATSGNRVHEQYF	TGTGCCACCTCAGGGAACAGGGTCCACGAGCAGTACTTC
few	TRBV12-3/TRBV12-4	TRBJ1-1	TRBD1	CASRMQGAGTEAFF	TGTGCCAGCAGGATGCAGGGGGCTGGCACTGAAGCTTTCTTT
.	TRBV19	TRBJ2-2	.	CASGIGNTGELFF	TGTGCCAGTGGAATCGGGAACACCGGGGAGCTGTTTTTT